This T cell receptor (beta chain) was sequenced during a study of identical twins. Points from the study as a whole: Models underestimated TCR alpha sharing (out-of-frame) in monozygotic twins.

This clonotype appeared a few times. Its target is not known. Template switching added a universal primer site; cDNA carried unique molecular identifiers. TCRdb analysed the 5' RACE reads with MiXCR anew, one entry per CDR3 protein. The sample contains around 470,000 distinct CDR3 sequences, 13% to 15% of which appear only once. All donors comprised healthy Caucasians. The V gene end was trimmed by 7 bases and the J gene end by 3 bases; junction bases not matched to a gene: 6. CDR3 length: 14 amino acids. Germline V gene data show CDR1 as MDHEN and CDR2 as SYDVKM. These data are also associated with another study on yellow fever vaccine responses in identical twins. That paper adds: Twins reportedly showed a vaccine T cell response that seemed partly convergent and partly personalized.

The chain combines TRBV28 with TRBJ2-1, with 7 bases lining up with TRBD2. Specimen: CD4+ T cells sorted from blood. The source of this sequence is a young woman in good health. CDR3 in DNA: TGTGCCAGCATGGGCGGGAGCCTCTACAATGAGCAGTTCTTC. This gives the protein CASMGGSLYNEQFF.